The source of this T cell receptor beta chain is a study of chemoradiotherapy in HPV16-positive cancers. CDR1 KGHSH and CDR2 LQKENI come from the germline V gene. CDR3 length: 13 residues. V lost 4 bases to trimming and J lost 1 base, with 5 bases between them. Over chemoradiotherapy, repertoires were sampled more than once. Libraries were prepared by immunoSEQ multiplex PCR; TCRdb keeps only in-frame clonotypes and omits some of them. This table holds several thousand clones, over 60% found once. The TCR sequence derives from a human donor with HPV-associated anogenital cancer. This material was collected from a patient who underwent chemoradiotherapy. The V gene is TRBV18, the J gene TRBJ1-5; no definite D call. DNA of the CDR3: TGTGCCAGCTCACAATTAAGCAATCAGCCCCAGCATTTT. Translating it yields CASSQLSNQPQHF.